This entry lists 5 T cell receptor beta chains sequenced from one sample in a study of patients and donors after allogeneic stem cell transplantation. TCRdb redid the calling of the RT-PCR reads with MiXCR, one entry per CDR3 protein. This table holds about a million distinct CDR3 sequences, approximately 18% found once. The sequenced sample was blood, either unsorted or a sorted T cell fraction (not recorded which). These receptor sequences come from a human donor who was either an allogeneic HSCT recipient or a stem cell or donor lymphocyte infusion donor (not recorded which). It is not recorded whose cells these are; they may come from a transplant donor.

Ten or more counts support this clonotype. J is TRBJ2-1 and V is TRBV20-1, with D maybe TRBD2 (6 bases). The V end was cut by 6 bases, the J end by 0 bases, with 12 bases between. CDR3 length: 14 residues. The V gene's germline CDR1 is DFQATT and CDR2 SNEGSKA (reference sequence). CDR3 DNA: TGCAGTGCAAGGGACTTCGACTCCTACAATGAGCAGTTCTTC. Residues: CSARDFDSYNEQFF.

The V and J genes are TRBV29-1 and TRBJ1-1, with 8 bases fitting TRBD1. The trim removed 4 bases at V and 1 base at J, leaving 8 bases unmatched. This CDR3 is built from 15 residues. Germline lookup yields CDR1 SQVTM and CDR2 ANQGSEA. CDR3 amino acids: CSVGDPGTGNTEAFF. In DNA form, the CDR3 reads TGCAGCGTTGGGGACCCCGGGACAGGGAACACTGAAGCTTTCTTT.

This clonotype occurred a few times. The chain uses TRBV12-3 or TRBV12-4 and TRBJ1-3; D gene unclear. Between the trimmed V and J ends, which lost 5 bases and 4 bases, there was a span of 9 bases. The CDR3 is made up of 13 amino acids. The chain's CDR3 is CASSKGPGNTIYF. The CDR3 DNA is TGTGCCAGCAGTAAGGGCCCAGGAAACACCATATATTTT.

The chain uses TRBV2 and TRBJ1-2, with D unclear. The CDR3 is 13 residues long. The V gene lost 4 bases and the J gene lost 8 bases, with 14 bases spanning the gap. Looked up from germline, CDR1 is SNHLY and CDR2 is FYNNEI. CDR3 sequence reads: CASSGGGSGGYTF. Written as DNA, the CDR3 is TGTGCCAGCAGTGGAGGAGGGAGTGGCGGCTACACCTTC.

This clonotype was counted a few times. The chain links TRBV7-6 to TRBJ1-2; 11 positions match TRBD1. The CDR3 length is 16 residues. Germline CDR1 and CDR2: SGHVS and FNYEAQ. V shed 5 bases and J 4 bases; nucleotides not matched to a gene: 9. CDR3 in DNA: TGTGCCAGCAGCCCCGGACAGGGGGCTAACCCCTATGGCTACACCTTC. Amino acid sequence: CASSPGQGANPYGYTF.